The table lists the clone carrying this T cell receptor beta chain with a few counts. Its antigen is still unknown. A much bigger clone sits one base away, suggesting this may be a read error. The sample belongs to a study of molecular identifiers for immune sequencing clone quantification. Study-wide points: Clones exceeding 20 RNA copies carried over 98% of effector molecules but under 1% of naive-cell molecules.

TCRdb redid the calling of the PCR reads with MiXCR, one entry per CDR3 protein. The sample contains some 680,000 distinct CDR3 sequences, 25% of which appear only once. What was sequenced was naive CD8+ T cells from blood, with Jurkat cell RNA spiked in. Documented subset: FACS-sorted CD8+CD4-CCR7+CD45RA+ naive T cells. This clonotype was sampled from a human donor in good health. Some libraries in this study had Jurkat cell RNA spiked in.

CDR3 protein: CASSEGHNQEPQYF. The CDR3 DNA is TGTGCCAGCAGTGAAGGACACAACCAAGAGCCCCAGTACTTC. The chain employs TRBV2 and TRBJ2-5, with unresolved D. This CDR3 has 14 residues. CDR1 is SNHLY and CDR2 is FYNNEI in the germline V gene. Based on the CDR3 plus reference TRBV2 and TRBJ2-5, the full variable domain is EPEVTQTPSHQVTQMGQEVILRCVPISNHLYFYWYRQILGQKVEFLVSFYNNEISEKSEIFDDQFSVERPDGSNFTLKIRSTKLEDSAMYFCASSEGHNQEPQYFGPGTRLLVL.